This is a list of T cell receptor beta chains from one sample in a study of T cells after yellow fever vaccination. Using its own MiXCR run on the 5' RACE reads, TCRdb lists one record per CDR3 protein. The sample carries some 100,000 distinct CDR3 sequences, roughly 7.9% recorded once. The sample consisted of CD4+ T cells sorted from PBMCs, taken roughly 45 days after the first yellow fever vaccination. These receptors came from a man between 18 and 35 years old who received the YFV17D yellow fever vaccine. The CDR3 runs from the conserved cysteine through the conserved F or W. The order of the fields is V gene, clone size, J gene, D gene, CDR3 protein. D genes are given only for firm matches. Clone sizes are given selectively: once, few, many, or a class where the clone is expanded.

>TRBV5-1|many|TRBJ1-4|-
CASSSLPRGGTNEKLFF
>TRBV7-2|many|TRBJ2-7|-
CASSLLRGNEQYF
>TRBV5-5|many|TRBJ2-1|TRBD1
CASSDRDRAHNEQFF
>TRBV20-1|many|TRBJ2-7|-
CSARRTLSSYEQYF
>TRBV4-3|many|TRBJ2-7|-
CASSQGGAYEQYF
>TRBV7-9|many|TRBJ1-5|TRBD1
CASSQQGANQPQHF
>TRBV7-9|-|TRBJ2-1|TRBD2
CASSRLASNEQFF
>TRBV11-3|many|TRBJ2-5|-
CASSLTGLQETQYF
>TRBV7-9|many|TRBJ1-1|TRBD1
CASPTWGQGYTEAFF
>TRBV4-2|many|TRBJ2-3|TRBD2
CASSHPLGRGNIDTQYF
>TRBV15|many|TRBJ2-5|-
CATSRDRSVGETQYF
>TRBV5-1|many|TRBJ2-6|-
CASSLERPGVGANVLTF
>TRBV12-3/TRBV12-4|many|TRBJ2-3|-
CASITGHSTDTQYF
>TRBV7-6|many|TRBJ2-7|-
CASSSPASLEQYF
>TRBV5-1|many|TRBJ2-3|-
CASSSQTLTDTQYF
>TRBV12-3/TRBV12-4|-|TRBJ1-3|-
CASILFSGNTIYF
>TRBV7-2|many|TRBJ1-5|-
CASSPYNQPQHF
>TRBV10-3|few|TRBJ2-1|-
CAITDSQVRDEQFF
>TRBV5-6|-|TRBJ2-7|-
CASSLYHEQYF
>TRBV12-3/TRBV12-4|many|TRBJ2-5|-
CASSTDRRVTQYF
>TRBV6-6|many|TRBJ1-2|-
CASSYSSGSGYTF
>TRBV9|many|TRBJ1-2|-
CASSPWTSQGDGYTF
>TRBV12-3/TRBV12-4|many|TRBJ2-1|-
CASRSLGEMGEQFF
>TRBV19|many|TRBJ1-2|-
CASSMNLGVRGYTF
>TRBV7-2|many|TRBJ2-5|TRBD1
CASSLRTGGESTQYF
>TRBV6-2/TRBV6-3|many|TRBJ1-2|TRBD1
CASSPRRQGSGYTF
>TRBV7-2|few|TRBJ1-3|-
CASSFTGGGNTIYF
>TRBV20-1|many|TRBJ1-1|-
CSARDPEAFF
>TRBV12-3/TRBV12-4|many|TRBJ2-1|-
CASRTGFPYNEQFF
>TRBV21-1|many|TRBJ2-7|-
CASSKDGEIGEQYF
>TRBV7-2|many|TRBJ2-4|-
CASSLEAWETKNIQYF
>TRBV6-2/TRBV6-3|many|TRBJ1-1|TRBD1
CASSYLDRGDSTEAFF
>TRBV5-1|many|TRBJ2-2|-
CASSGTLGDTGELFF
>TRBV27|many|TRBJ1-3|-
CASSAGFSGNTIYF
>TRBV2|many|TRBJ2-5|TRBD2
CASSFAGGETQYF
>TRBV28|few|TRBJ1-4|-
CASSAAPAEKLFF
>TRBV6-2/TRBV6-3|-|TRBJ1-1|-
CHPHPPGRDKAFF
>TRBV6-2/TRBV6-3|many|TRBJ1-1|-
CASSYPRDGNTEAFF
>TRBV18|many|TRBJ2-7|-
CASSPGLTGYEQYF
>TRBV20-1|many|TRBJ2-7|TRBD2
CSAPRTREPYEQYF
>TRBV5-1|-|TRBJ1-1|-
CASSSGTGALNTEAFF
>TRBV29-1|many|TRBJ2-5|TRBD1
CSVEDNRDRVETQYF
>TRBV5-1|many|TRBJ2-7|-
CASSLDPSSYEQYF
>TRBV7-8|many|TRBJ2-5|-
CASSPVASRTRGETQYF
>TRBV5-1|few|TRBJ2-3|-
CASRRGRSGPDTQYF
>TRBV4-1|many|TRBJ2-7|-
CASSQVDRPGGDEQYF
>TRBV10-3|many|TRBJ2-6|-
CAISVPRDLHDFSSGANVLTF
>TRBV29-1|many|TRBJ2-1|TRBD1
CSGGQGADEQFF
>TRBV7-2|many|TRBJ1-3|-
CASSFPAGNTIYF
>TRBV5-8|-|TRBJ2-3|TRBD2
CASSRTSGGLITDTQYF
>TRBV3-1|-|TRBJ2-1|TRBD2
CASSQVAGGQVEQFF
>TRBV20-1|many|TRBJ2-3|-
CSAQTGDGSDTQYF
>TRBV18|few|TRBJ1-2|-
CASSPDSRGYTF